What follows are 7 T cell receptor beta chains derived from one specimen sequenced in a study of blood T cell repertoires in COVID-19. Libraries were prepared by immunoSEQ multiplex PCR; TCRdb keeps only in-frame clonotypes and omits some of them. The table has 350,000 to 400,000 clones, 90% seen once. The sample taken for sequencing was peripheral blood. These receptor sequences come from a man aged 18 to 29 with active or convalescent COVID-19.

This clone appeared a single time. The chain recombines TRBV9 with TRBJ2-4; unclear D gene. This CDR3 region has 13 residues. Germline V gene sequence: CDR1 SGDLS, CDR2 YYNGEE. Trimming shortened V by 0 bases and J by 8 bases, and 9 bases separated the two germline ends. The CDR3 bases are TGTGCCAGCAGCGTAGAGGCAGGTCACATTCAGTACTTC. Translation: CASSVEAGHIQYF.

The chain is built from TRBV9 and TRBJ1-3; TRBD1 is a possible D gene (6 bases). The CDR3 totals 17 residues. Germline V gives CDR1 SGDLS, CDR2 YYNGEE. The V end lost 2 bases, the J end lost 0 bases, and 15 bases lay between the germline ends. The CDR3 DNA reads as TGTGCCAGCAGCGTCATGTCAGGGGCACCCTCTGGAAACACCATATATTTT. Amino acids: CASSVMSGAPSGNTIYF. The variable domain in full, completed from reference TRBV9 and TRBJ1-3, reads DSGVTQTPKHLITATGQRVTLRCSPRSGDLSVYWYQQSLDQGLQFLIQYYNGEERAKGNILERFSAQQFPDLHSELNLSSLELGDSALYFCASSVMSGAPSGNTIYFGEGSWLTVV.

This clone was recorded a few times. The chain uses TRBV6-5 and TRBJ1-4; weak D call: TRBD1 (6 bases). The CDR3 has 12 residues. The V end was cut by 6 bases, the J end by 4 bases, with 6 bases between. Per germline, CDR1 MNHEY and CDR2 SVGAGI. The DNA of the CDR3 is TGTGCCAGCAGGACAGGTAATGAAAAACTGTTTTTT. Its translation is CASRTGNEKLFF.

This chain uses TRBV3-1 (or the pseudogene TRBV3-2) with TRBJ1-1; TRBD1 agrees at 10 bases. This CDR3 is built from 17 residues. Trimming cost V 4 bases and J 5 bases; bases outside gene matches: 13. CDR1 and CDR2 from the germline V gene are LGHDT and YNNKEL (reference sequence). Here the CDR3 reads CASSPDRGPTTITEAFF. In nucleotides, the CDR3 is TGTGCCAGCAGCCCAGACAGGGGGCCTACAACAATAACTGAAGCTTTCTTT.

The genes are TRBV5-4 and TRBJ2-7, with D maybe TRBD1 (5 bases). The ends were cut back, 2 bases at V and 5 bases at J, with 20 bases in the middle. In germline, CDR1 is SGHNT, CDR2 YYREEE (reference sequence). The CDR3 consists of 16 residues. CDR3: CASSFSPGPGMHEQYF. The DNA for the CDR3 is TGTGCCAGCAGCTTCTCCCCGGGCCCAGGGATGCACGAGCAGTACTTC.

The chain joins TRBV19 to TRBJ2-3; 8 bases agree with TRBD1. V trimming: 9 bases; J trimming: 1 base; junction bases outside the gene matches: 6. This CDR3 is built from 14 residues. Germline V gene data show CDR1 as LNHDA and CDR2 as SQIVND (reference sequence). CDR3 bases: TGTGCCAGCCTCGACAGGGGTCGCACAGATACGCAGTATTTT. It encodes CASLDRGRTDTQYF.

The J gene is TRBJ2-1, the V gene TRBV1; TRBD2 reflects the table's D call only, with no check against the DNA. TRBV1 is designated a pseudogene. CDR3 size: 15 residues. DNA of the CDR3: TGCACCAGCAGCCAATTTTGGCGGAACGACCTTGAGCAGTTCTTC. Translated: CTSSQFWRNDLEQFF.